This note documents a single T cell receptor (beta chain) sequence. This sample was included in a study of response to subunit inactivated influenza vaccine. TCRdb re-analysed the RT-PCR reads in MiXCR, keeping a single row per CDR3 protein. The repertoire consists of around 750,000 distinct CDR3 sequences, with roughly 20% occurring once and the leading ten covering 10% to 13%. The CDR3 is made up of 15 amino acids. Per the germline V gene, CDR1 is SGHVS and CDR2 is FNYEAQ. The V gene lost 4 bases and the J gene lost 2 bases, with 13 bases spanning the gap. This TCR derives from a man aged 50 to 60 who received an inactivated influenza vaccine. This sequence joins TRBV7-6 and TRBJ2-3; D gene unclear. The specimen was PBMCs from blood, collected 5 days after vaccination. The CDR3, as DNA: TGTGCCAGCAGCTCCGGAACGACCAACACAGATACGCAGTATTTT. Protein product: CASSSGTTNTDTQYF.